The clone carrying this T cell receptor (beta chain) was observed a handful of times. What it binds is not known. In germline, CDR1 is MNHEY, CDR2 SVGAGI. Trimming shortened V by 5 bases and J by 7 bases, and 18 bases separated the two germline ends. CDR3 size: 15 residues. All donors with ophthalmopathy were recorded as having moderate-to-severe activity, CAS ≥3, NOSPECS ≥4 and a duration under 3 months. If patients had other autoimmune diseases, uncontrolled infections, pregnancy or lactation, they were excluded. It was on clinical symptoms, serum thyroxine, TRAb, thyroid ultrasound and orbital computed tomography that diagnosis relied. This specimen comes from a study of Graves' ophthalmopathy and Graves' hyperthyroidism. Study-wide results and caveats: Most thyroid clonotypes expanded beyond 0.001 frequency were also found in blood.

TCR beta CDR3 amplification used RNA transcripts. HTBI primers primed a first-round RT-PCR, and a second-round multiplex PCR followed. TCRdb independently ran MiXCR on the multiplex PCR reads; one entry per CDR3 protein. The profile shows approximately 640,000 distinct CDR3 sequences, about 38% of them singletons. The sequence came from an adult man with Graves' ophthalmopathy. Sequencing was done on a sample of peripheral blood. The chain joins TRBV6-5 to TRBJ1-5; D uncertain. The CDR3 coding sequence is TGTGCCAGCAGTGAAAACCCTCTTTTCGCGCAGCCCCAGCATTTT. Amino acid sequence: CASSENPLFAQPQHF.